Here is one T cell receptor (beta chain) with its context. This sample is drawn from a study of blood T cell repertoires in COVID-19. Study-wide context: Samples taken during acute and convalescent COVID-19 were collected in the United States, Italy and Spain. PBMCs, B-cell-depleted T cells, or T cells provided the cDNA or gDNA that made up the material.

V was shortened by 2 bases and J by 6 bases, with 16 bases between the two germline ends. Germline loops: CDR1 LGHNA, CDR2 YNFKEQ. CDR3 length: 15 residues. Sequenced by immunoSEQ multiplex PCR; TCRdb stores in-frame clones only, minus some. The sample holds tens of thousands of clones, around 87% seen once. The receptor was isolated from a human donor with active COVID-19. The donor label of this sample is uncertain. The sequenced sample was peripheral blood. This chain uses TRBV4-2 with TRBJ1-2; D is possibly TRBD1 (6 bases). The DNA of the CDR3 is TGTGCCAGCAGCCAAAATACGGGGGGCGGAGATGGCTACACCTTC. It encodes CASSQNTGGGDGYTF.